The rows below give T cell receptor beta chains drawn from one sample of a study of CD8 T cells in acute hepatitis C reinfection. TCRdb keeps only in-frame clones here, not all; method: immunoSEQ multiplex PCR. The sample holds tens of thousands of clones, 70% to 90% seen once. Sequences were obtained from naive CD8+ T cells from PBMCs. These receptors were obtained from a woman younger than 35 who spontaneously cleared hepatitis C infection. The CDR3 runs from the conserved cysteine through the conserved F or W. Each record gives: D gene, V gene, CDR3 length, J gene, clone size, CDR3 protein, CDR3 DNA. D genes are given only for firm matches. Size is stated for part of the rows, as once, few or many counts, or as a class when the clone is expanded.

D gene: .; V gene: TRBV7-2; CDR3 length: 12; J gene: TRBJ2-7; clone size: .; CDR3 protein: CASSLLVGLQYF; CDR3 DNA: TGTGCCAGCAGCTTACTAGTCGGGCTTCAGTACTTC
D gene: .; V gene: TRBV7-9; CDR3 length: 13; J gene: TRBJ2-7; clone size: once; CDR3 protein: CASSLGPSNEQYF; CDR3 DNA: TGTGCCAGCAGCTTAGGACCAAGTAACGAGCAGTACTTC
D gene: .; V gene: TRBV5-1; CDR3 length: 12; J gene: TRBJ2-7; clone size: .; CDR3 protein: CASSLGGYEQYF; CDR3 DNA: TGCGCCAGCAGCTTGGGTGGGTACGAGCAGTACTTC
D gene: .; V gene: TRBV9; CDR3 length: 15; J gene: TRBJ1-3; clone size: .; CDR3 protein: CASSETQGSGNTIYF; CDR3 DNA: TGTGCCAGCAGCGAAACCCAGGGCTCTGGAAACACCATATATTTT
D gene: TRBD2; V gene: TRBV9; CDR3 length: 16; J gene: TRBJ2-3; clone size: .; CDR3 protein: CASSARTSAITDTQYF; CDR3 DNA: TGTGCCAGCAGCGCTAGAACTAGCGCTATCACAGATACGCAGTATTTT
D gene: .; V gene: TRBV7-9; CDR3 length: 13; J gene: TRBJ2-5; clone size: .; CDR3 protein: CASSPGAQETQYF; CDR3 DNA: TGTGCCAGCAGCCCGGGGGCTCAAGAGACCCAGTACTTC
D gene: TRBD1; V gene: TRBV11-2; CDR3 length: 14; J gene: TRBJ1-2; clone size: .; CDR3 protein: CASSFGTGTIGYTF; CDR3 DNA: TGTGCCAGCAGCTTTGGGACAGGAACTATTGGCTACACCTTC
D gene: TRBD2; V gene: TRBV7-3; CDR3 length: 16; J gene: TRBJ2-5; clone size: .; CDR3 protein: CASSLTGTNPLQTQYF; CDR3 DNA: TGTGCCAGCAGCTTAACCGGGACTAACCCTCTTCAGACCCAGTACTTC
D gene: .; V gene: TRBV6-4; CDR3 length: 14; J gene: TRBJ2-1; clone size: .; CDR3 protein: CASSDPSSYNEQFF; CDR3 DNA: TGTGCCAGCAGTGACCCGAGCTCCTACAATGAGCAGTTCTTC
D gene: TRBD1; V gene: TRBV19; CDR3 length: 15; J gene: TRBJ2-3; clone size: .; CDR3 protein: CASSITGVGTDTQYF; CDR3 DNA: TGTGCCAGTAGTATTACAGGGGTGGGCACAGATACGCAGTATTTT
D gene: .; V gene: TRBV9; CDR3 length: 14; J gene: TRBJ1-5; clone size: .; CDR3 protein: CASSVGEFGQPQHF; CDR3 DNA: TGTGCCAGCAGCGTCGGAGAATTTGGACAGCCCCAGCATTTT
D gene: TRBD1; V gene: TRBV7-2; CDR3 length: 15; J gene: TRBJ1-5; clone size: .; CDR3 protein: CASSLRDSDNQPQHF; CDR3 DNA: TGTGCCAGCAGTCTCCGGGACAGCGACAATCAGCCCCAGCATTTT
D gene: .; V gene: TRBV6-6; CDR3 length: 11; J gene: TRBJ1-1; clone size: .; CDR3 protein: CASTSDREAFF; CDR3 DNA: TGTGCCAGCACCTCCGACAGGGAAGCTTTCTTT
D gene: TRBD2; V gene: TRBV5-1; CDR3 length: 14; J gene: TRBJ2-7; clone size: .; CDR3 protein: CASSPGDGGSEQYF; CDR3 DNA: TGCGCCAGCAGCCCCGGGGATGGCGGGAGCGAGCAGTACTTC
D gene: TRBD2; V gene: TRBV27; CDR3 length: 17; J gene: TRBJ2-1; clone size: once; CDR3 protein: CASSLPIAGGPYNEQFF; CDR3 DNA: TGTGCCAGCAGTTTACCGATAGCGGGAGGGCCCTACAATGAGCAGTTCTTC
D gene: .; V gene: TRBV11-2; CDR3 length: 14; J gene: TRBJ1-5; clone size: .; CDR3 protein: CASSLGLWDQPQHF; CDR3 DNA: TGTGCCAGCAGCTTGGGGCTGTGGGATCAGCCCCAGCATTTT
D gene: .; V gene: TRBV4-1; CDR3 length: 13; J gene: TRBJ2-1; clone size: .; CDR3 protein: CASSQTAPPEQFF; CDR3 DNA: TGCGCCAGCAGCCAAACAGCACCCCCTGAGCAGTTCTTC
D gene: TRBD2; V gene: TRBV7-9; CDR3 length: 15; J gene: TRBJ2-1; clone size: .; CDR3 protein: CASSSLVIAGDEQFF; CDR3 DNA: TGTGCCAGCAGCTCCCTAGTTATAGCGGGAGATGAGCAGTTCTTC
D gene: .; V gene: TRBV27; CDR3 length: 13; J gene: TRBJ2-7; clone size: .; CDR3 protein: CASSSFEDYEQYF; CDR3 DNA: TGTGCCAGCAGTAGTTTTGAGGACTACGAGCAGTACTTC
D gene: .; V gene: TRBV27; CDR3 length: 13; J gene: TRBJ2-7; clone size: .; CDR3 protein: CASSLWGPYEQYF; CDR3 DNA: TGTGCCAGCAGTTTATGGGGACCCTACGAGCAGTACTTC
D gene: .; V gene: TRBV5-6; CDR3 length: 14; J gene: TRBJ2-7; clone size: .; CDR3 protein: CASRTGLGVYEQYF; CDR3 DNA: TGTGCCAGCAGGACCGGACTGGGAGTCTACGAGCAGTACTTC
D gene: .; V gene: TRBV7-8; CDR3 length: 17; J gene: TRBJ1-5; clone size: .; CDR3 protein: CASSLALQRYSNQPQHF; CDR3 DNA: TGTGCCAGCAGCTTAGCCCTCCAAAGGTATAGCAATCAGCCCCAGCATTTT
D gene: TRBD2; V gene: TRBV4-2; CDR3 length: 16; J gene: TRBJ2-1; clone size: .; CDR3 protein: CASSQEAGLAGGEQFF; CDR3 DNA: TGTGCCAGCAGCCAAGAAGCTGGACTAGCGGGAGGTGAGCAGTTCTTC
D gene: .; V gene: TRBV21-1; CDR3 length: 17; J gene: TRBJ2-3; clone size: .; CDR3 protein: CASSKVPLAGPTDTQYF; CDR3 DNA: TGTGCCAGCAGCAAAGTCCCCCTAGCGGGACCTACAGATACGCAGTATTTT
D gene: .; V gene: TRBV27; CDR3 length: 13; J gene: TRBJ2-7; clone size: .; CDR3 protein: CASSLSTGPEQYF; CDR3 DNA: TGTGCCAGCAGTTTATCCACAGGACCCGAGCAGTACTTC
D gene: TRBD1; V gene: TRBV29-1; CDR3 length: 11; J gene: TRBJ2-7; clone size: .; CDR3 protein: CSVDRGYEQYF; CDR3 DNA: TGCAGCGTAGACAGGGGTTACGAGCAGTACTTC
D gene: .; V gene: TRBV4-1; CDR3 length: 14; J gene: TRBJ2-7; clone size: .; CDR3 protein: CASSQDPSAYEQYF; CDR3 DNA: TGCGCCAGCAGCCAAGATCCTAGCGCCTACGAGCAGTACTTC
D gene: .; V gene: TRBV29-1; CDR3 length: 11; J gene: TRBJ2-2; clone size: .; CDR3 protein: CSVGVAGELFF; CDR3 DNA: TGCAGCGTTGGGGTGGCCGGGGAGCTGTTTTTT
D gene: TRBD2; V gene: TRBV6-5; CDR3 length: 14; J gene: TRBJ2-7; clone size: .; CDR3 protein: CASRSRDYAIGQYF; CDR3 DNA: TGTGCCAGCAGAAGCCGGGACTACGCAATCGGGCAGTACTTC
D gene: TRBD1; V gene: TRBV7-9; CDR3 length: 16; J gene: TRBJ1-2; clone size: .; CDR3 protein: CASSSGHTGGVYGYTF; CDR3 DNA: TGTGCCAGCAGCTCAGGCCATACAGGGGGCGTTTATGGCTACACCTTC